The 17 T cell receptor beta chains below all came from one sample that was sequenced in a study of graft-versus-host responses after intestinal transplantation. This table comes from immunoSEQ multiplex PCR, and its TCRdb copy is limited to in-frame clones, with some not included. The repertoire holds fewer than 20,000 clones, over 35% seen once, with 0.9% in the top ten. The sample was alloreactive CD4+ T cells from a mixed lymphocyte reaction culture, taken before intestinal transplant. Regarding subset: CFSE-low proliferating T cells sorted from approximately six-day pre-transplant mixed lymphocyte reaction (GvH or HvG direction). These receptors were obtained from a human patient who received an intestinal transplant.

This clone was picked up a small number of times. The CDR3: CASSLGTSGGPEETQYF. In DNA, the CDR3 is TGCGCCAGCAGCTTGGGGACTAGCGGGGGACCCGAAGAGACCCAGTACTTC. The rearrangement links TRBV5-1 to TRBJ2-5; 13 bases agree with TRBD2. The junction had 5 bases not matched to a gene; V was cut back by 0 bases and J by 3 bases. Germline CDR1 reads SGHRS; CDR2 reads YFSETQ. This CDR3 spans 17 amino acids.

This chain connects TRBV6-5 to TRBJ2-7, with TRBD2 as a possible D gene (6 bases). CDR1 and CDR2 (germline): MNHEY, SVGAGI. Trimming cost V 6 bases and J 12 bases, with 24 bases left between them. This CDR3 spans 14 amino acids. The CDR3 reads CASRPFRDSALRYF. The CDR3 coding sequence is TGTGCCAGCAGGCCTTTCCGGGACTCCGCCCTCCGGTACTTC.

This clone was seen more than once but under ten times. The chain couples TRBV2 to TRBJ1-2, with unresolved D. Trimming took 3 bases from V and 8 from J, leaving 28 bases between them. In germline, CDR1 is SNHLY, CDR2 FYNNEI. The CDR3 extends over 18 amino acids. In nucleotides, the CDR3 is TGTGCCAGCAGTGACCTCATTTGGGGAACACTCCACCAGCCCGGCTACACCTTC. It encodes CASSDLIWGTLHQPGYTF.

Only a few counts were recorded for this clone. The rearrangement joins TRBV5-1 to TRBJ2-1; the D gene could be TRBD1 or TRBD2 (7 bases each). The CDR3 contains 15 residues. The germline V gene encodes CDR1 SGHRS and CDR2 YFSETQ. V lost 4 bases to trimming and J lost 3 bases, with 14 bases between them. The CDR3 bases are TGCGCCAGCAGCGGGGAGGGGGCTTACTACAATGAGCAGTTCTTC. The encoded protein is CASSGEGAYYNEQFF.

The chain employs TRBV12-5 and TRBJ1-1, with 7 positions matching TRBD1. Germline V lookup: CDR1 LGHNT, CDR2 FRNRAP. V was clipped by 0 bases and J by 5 bases; unmatched bases: 15. The CDR3 is 18 residues long. The CDR3 region is CASGLVVPIQGRGTEAFF. Here the CDR3 DNA reads TGTGCTAGTGGTTTGGTAGTTCCCATACAGGGGCGAGGAACTGAAGCTTTCTTT.

A few counts support this clone. This chain joins TRBV5-6 and TRBJ1-3, with D hard to call. The CDR3 runs to 12 residues. Germline values: CDR1 SGHDT, CDR2 YYEEEE. The germline V and J ends were trimmed by 4 bases and 4 bases, with 6 bases remaining between them. CDR3 sequence (DNA): TGTGCCAGCAGCGGGAGAGGAAACACCATATATTTT. Its protein product is CASSGRGNTIYF.

This clone was found a few times. The chain combines TRBV29-1 with TRBJ2-5, with D possibly being TRBD1 (6 bases). There are 15 residues in the CDR3. Germline-derived CDR1 and CDR2 are SQVTM and ANQGSEA. V was trimmed by 7 bases and J by 2 bases, leaving 20 bases between them. The CDR3 here is CSDMIGTSPQETQYF. The CDR3, as DNA: TGCAGCGACATGATTGGGACATCCCCACAAGAGACCCAGTACTTC. The full variable domain, its missing parts supplied by reference TRBV29-1 and TRBJ2-5, is SAVISQKPSRDICQRGTSLTIQCQVDSQVTMMFWYRQQPGQSLTLIATANQGSEATYESGFVIDKFPISRPNLTFSTLTVSNMSPEDSSIYLCSDMIGTSPQETQYFGPGTRLLVL.

The chain uses TRBV13 and TRBJ2-7; D gene unclear. Trimming left V 5 bases short and J 5 bases short, with 13 bases between. The CDR3 length is 13 residues. Germline CDR1 and CDR2: PRHDT and FYEKMQ (reference sequence). CDR3 residues: CASSHRGVDEQYF. In DNA, the CDR3 is TGTGCCAGCAGCCACCGCGGTGTGGACGAGCAGTACTTC.

Concerning this clone itself: The sample contains more than one DNA sequence encoding this CDR3. CDR3 nucleotide sequence: TGCGCCAGCAGCCTGGGGCAGACAACGGGCTCTGGAAACACCATATATTTT. Its protein is CASSLGQTTGSGNTIYF. This sequence joins TRBV5-1 and TRBJ1-3; possibly TRBD1 for D (5 bases). The germline CDR1 and CDR2 sequences are SGHRS and YFSETQ. The CDR3 extends over 17 amino acids. Trimming removed 4 bases from V and 0 bases from J, with 17 bases in between.

The chain has TRBV6-5 and TRBJ1-3, with 8 bases lining up with TRBD1. The CDR3 covers 14 residues. CDR1 and CDR2 from the germline V gene are MNHEY and SVGAGI. V was clipped by 6 bases and J by 2 bases; unmatched bases: 3. The CDR3 reads CASRVDRAGNTIYF. Written as DNA, the CDR3 is TGTGCCAGCAGAGTGGACAGGGCTGGAAACACCATATATTTT.

V gene TRBV7-8 combines with J gene TRBJ2-5; 9 bases are shared with TRBD2. The CDR3 totals 14 residues. The V gene end was trimmed by 6 bases and the J gene end by 6 bases; junction bases not matched to a gene: 8. Per the germline V gene, CDR1 is SGHVS and CDR2 is FQNEAQ. CDR3 amino acids: CASSSPAGGKTQYF. DNA of the CDR3: TGTGCCAGCAGTTCACCAGCGGGGGGAAAGACCCAGTACTTC.

In this sample, this clone turned up a few times. The chain has TRBV5-1 and TRBJ2-7; D gene ambiguous. The CDR3 loop spans 15 amino acids. CDR1 SGHRS and CDR2 YFSETQ come from the germline V gene. V lost 3 bases and J lost 1, with 14 bases in between. The CDR3 coding sequence is TGCGCCAGCAGCTCGGGCCCAACTACATCCTACGAGCAGTACTTC. Its translation is CASSSGPTTSYEQYF.

This clone was seen a handful of times. This chain uses TRBV29-1 with TRBJ1-1; D not resolved. Germline V gene sequence: CDR1 SQVTM, CDR2 ANQGSEA. The germline V and J ends were trimmed by 7 bases and 4 bases, with 13 bases remaining between them. The length of the CDR3 is 12 residues. The CDR3 DNA is TGCAGCGCGAGGACCCGCGGCACTGAAGCTTTCTTT. Its translation: CSARTRGTEAFF. Full variable domain (rest looked up from reference TRBV29-1 and TRBJ1-1): SAVISQKPSRDICQRGTSLTIQCQVDSQVTMMFWYRQQPGQSLTLIATANQGSEATYESGFVIDKFPISRPNLTFSTLTVSNMSPEDSSIYLCSARTRGTEAFFGQGTRLTVV.

There are a few counts of this clone. This sequence joins TRBV5-4 and TRBJ2-7, with TRBD1 matching 8 bases. Trimming removed 3 bases from V and 5 bases from J; junction bases left unmatched: 16. This CDR3 region has 17 residues. Germline V lookup: CDR1 SGHNT, CDR2 YYREEE (reference sequence). The CDR3 loop is CASSSLALPGQDDEQYF. CDR3 bases: TGTGCCAGCAGCTCCCTCGCCTTACCGGGACAGGACGACGAGCAGTACTTC.

The rearrangement uses TRBV29-1 and TRBJ1-3; D unclear. The V end lost 7 bases, the J end lost 8 bases, and 9 bases lay between the germline ends. Germline CDR1 reads SQVTM; CDR2 reads ANQGSEA. The CDR3 sequence is 10 residues long. DNA for the CDR3: TGCAGCGCCCGAGAGGACACCATATATTTT. It yields the protein CSAREDTIYF.

Comments on this clone: Other DNA sequences in the sample encode the same CDR3. The chain joins TRBV18 to TRBJ1-5, with TRBD1 matching over 7 bases. Germline V CDR1 and CDR2: KGHSH, LQKENI. The CDR3 is 14 amino acids. V was clipped by 6 bases and J by 4 bases; unmatched bases: 6. The CDR3 loop is CASSPRDSNQPQHF. The CDR3 coding sequence is TGTGCCAGCTCGCCCCGGGACAGTAATCAGCCCCAGCATTTT. Combining the CDR3 with reference TRBV18 and TRBJ1-5 gives the whole variable domain NAGVMQNPRHLVRRRGQEARLRCSPMKGHSHVYWYRQLPEEGLKFMVYLQKENIIDESGMPKERFSAEFPKEGPSILRIQQVVRGDSAAYFCASSPRDSNQPQHFGDGTRLSIL.

This clone was recorded a few times. J is TRBJ1-5 and V is TRBV5-4, with 7 bases aligning to TRBD1. Germline CDR1 and CDR2: SGHNT and YYREEE (reference sequence). The CDR3 is made up of 14 amino acids. J gave up 1 base and V 4 bases, and 2 bases lay outside the gene matches. CDR3 region: CASSPTGSNQPQHF. The DNA of the CDR3 is TGTGCCAGCAGCCCGACAGGGAGCAATCAGCCCCAGCATTTT.